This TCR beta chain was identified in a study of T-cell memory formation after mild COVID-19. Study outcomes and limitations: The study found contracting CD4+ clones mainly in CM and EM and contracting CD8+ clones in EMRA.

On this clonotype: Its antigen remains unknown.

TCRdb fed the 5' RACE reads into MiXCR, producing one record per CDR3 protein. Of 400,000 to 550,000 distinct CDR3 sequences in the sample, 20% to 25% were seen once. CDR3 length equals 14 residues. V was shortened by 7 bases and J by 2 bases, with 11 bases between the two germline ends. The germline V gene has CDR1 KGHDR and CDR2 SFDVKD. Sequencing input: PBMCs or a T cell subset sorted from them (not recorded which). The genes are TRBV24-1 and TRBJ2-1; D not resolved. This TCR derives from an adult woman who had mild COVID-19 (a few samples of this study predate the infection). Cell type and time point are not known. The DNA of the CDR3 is TGTGCCACCAGCGAAGGTCGCCCCTACAATGAGCAGTTCTTC. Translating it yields CATSEGRPYNEQFF.